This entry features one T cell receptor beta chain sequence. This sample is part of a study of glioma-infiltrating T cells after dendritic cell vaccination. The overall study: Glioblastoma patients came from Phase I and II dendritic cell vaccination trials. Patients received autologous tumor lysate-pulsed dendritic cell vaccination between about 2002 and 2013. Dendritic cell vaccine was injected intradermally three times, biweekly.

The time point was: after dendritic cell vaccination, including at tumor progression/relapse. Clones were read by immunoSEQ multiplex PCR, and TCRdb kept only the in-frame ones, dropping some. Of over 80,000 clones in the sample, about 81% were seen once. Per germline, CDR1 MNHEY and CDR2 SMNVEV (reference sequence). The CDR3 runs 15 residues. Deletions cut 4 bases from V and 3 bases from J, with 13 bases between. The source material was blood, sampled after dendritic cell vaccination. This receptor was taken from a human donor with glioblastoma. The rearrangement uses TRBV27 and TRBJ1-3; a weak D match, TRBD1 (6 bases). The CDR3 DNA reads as TGTGCCAGCAGTTCTCGGGGGGCAGGTGGAAACACCATATATTTT. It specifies CASSSRGAGGNTIYF.